Listed here is a single TCR beta chain. The data were obtained in a study of blood T cell repertoires in COVID-19. The overall study: PBMCs, B-cell-depleted T cells, or T cells provided the cDNA or gDNA that made up the material.

Assay: immunoSEQ multiplex PCR; the TCRdb copy retains only in-frame clones and omits some. Here the sample spans 130,000 to 150,000 clones, approximately 88% being singletons. Trimming pared 7 bases from V and 7 bases from J, leaving 14 bases between. The CDR3 totals 13 residues. The TCR originated in a woman in her thirties with acute COVID-19. This chain joins TRBV12-3 or TRBV12-4 and TRBJ1-5; a weak D match, TRBD1 (5 bases). The source material was PBMCs or T cells enriched from blood (not recorded which). CDR3 nucleotides: TGTGCCAGCACTAGTACAGGTGGCCAGCCCCAGCATTTT. This encodes CASTSTGGQPQHF.